Below, 27 T cell receptor beta chains from the same sample are listed, as sequenced in a study of blood T cell repertoires in COVID-19. Method: immunoSEQ multiplex PCR; TCRdb's copy keeps in-frame clones and lacks some. The table records more than 250,000 clones, approximately 88% of them present only once. The sample was peripheral blood. The source is a woman aged 25 to 39 with COVID-19, enrolled during active disease.

Written as DNA, the CDR3 is TGTGCCAGCAGCTTTTGGCAGGGTATGAACACTGAAGCTTTCTTT. Translated, it gives CASSFWQGMNTEAFF. This chain joins TRBV11-1 and TRBJ1-1; D is possibly TRBD1 (5 bases). V lost 3 bases and J lost 0, with 11 bases in between. The CDR3 is 15 residues long. CDR1 is SGHAT and CDR2 is FQDESV in the germline V gene (reference sequence).

Notes on this clone: One end of the junction varies from germline; a read error may be responsible. J is TRBJ2-7 and V is TRBV19, with D maybe TRBD2 (6 bases). The CDR3 extends over 13 amino acids. Germline V gene sequence: CDR1 LNHDA, CDR2 SQIVND (reference sequence). In nucleotides, the CDR3 is TGTGCCAGTAGTATGGGACTCTCCTCCGAGCAGTACTTC. Translated, it gives CASSMGLSSEQYF. The full variable domain, completed using reference TRBV19 and TRBJ2-7, is DGGITQSPKYLFRKEGQNVTLSCEQNLNHDAMYWYRQDPGQGLRLIYYSQIVNDFQKGDIAEGYSVSREKKESFPLTVTSAQKNPTAFYLCASSMGLSSEQYFGPGTRLTVT.

The chain joins TRBV2 to TRBJ1-2; unclear D gene. The CDR3 totals 13 residues. CDR1 and CDR2 from the germline V gene are SNHLY and FYNNEI. Trimming shortened V by 2 bases and J by 3 bases, and 7 bases separated the two germline ends. As DNA, the CDR3 is TGTGCCAGCAGTGAAACGGTCGACTATGGCTACACCTTC. Amino acid sequence: CASSETVDYGYTF. Combining the CDR3 with reference TRBV2 and TRBJ1-2 gives the whole variable domain EPEVTQTPSHQVTQMGQEVILRCVPISNHLYFYWYRQILGQKVEFLVSFYNNEISEKSEIFDDQFSVERPDGSNFTLKIRSTKLEDSAMYFCASSETVDYGYTFGSGTRLTVV.

The genes are TRBV9 and TRBJ1-3, with TRBD1 matching over 8 bases. The V gene end was trimmed by 4 bases and the J gene end by 3 bases; junction bases not matched to a gene: 3. This CDR3 is 14 amino acids long. Germline V lookup: CDR1 SGDLS, CDR2 YYNGEE. The CDR3 DNA follows: TGTGCCAGCAGCCGGACAGGGAGTGGAAACACCATATATTTT. This encodes CASSRTGSGNTIYF. Full variable domain (missing parts from reference TRBV9 and TRBJ1-3): DSGVTQTPKHLITATGQRVTLRCSPRSGDLSVYWYQQSLDQGLQFLIQYYNGEERAKGNILERFSAQQFPDLHSELNLSSLELGDSALYFCASSRTGSGNTIYFGEGSWLTVV.

J is TRBJ2-5 and V is TRBV3-1 (or the pseudogene TRBV3-2); tentative D call: TRBD2 (7 bases). Trimming stripped 2 bases from V and 5 bases from J, with 15 bases between. The CDR3 is 15 residues long. Germline CDR1 and CDR2: LGHDT and YNNKEL (reference sequence). CDR3 loop: CASSQSGGGLETQYF. The CDR3 coding sequence is TGTGCCAGCAGCCAATCTGGGGGGGGCCTTGAGACCCAGTACTTC.

This clone was observed a few times. This chain connects TRBV5-6 to TRBJ1-6, with 12 bases lining up with TRBD1. The CDR3 runs 15 residues. V trimming: 4 bases; J trimming: 8 bases; junction bases outside the gene matches: 4. Germline V gene data show CDR1 as SGHDT and CDR2 as YYEEEE. CDR3 region: CASSPGTGGDSPLHF. The CDR3, as DNA: TGTGCCAGCAGCCCTGGGACAGGGGGCGATTCACCCCTCCACTTT.

The chain is built from TRBV9 and TRBJ1-2, with D perhaps TRBD1 (6 bases). V dropped 4 bases and J dropped 7 bases, with 23 bases sitting between them. The length of the CDR3 is 16 residues. Germline V gene lookup returns CDR1 SGDLS and CDR2 YYNGEE. CDR3 nucleotides: TGTGCCAGCAGCCCAAACGTCGGCGGGGGCGGGGGTGGCTACACCTTC. Translating gives CASSPNVGGGGGGYTF.

This clone has only one observation. The rearrangement joins TRBV28 to TRBJ1-4, with a possible D match to TRBD1 (5 bases). V was clipped by 2 bases and J by 5 bases, with 9 bases between them. The CDR3 consists of 14 residues. CDR1 is MDHEN, CDR2 SYDVKM, per germline. The CDR3 bases are TGTGCCAGCAGTTTAACACAGGAGAATGAAAAACTGTTTTTT. Its protein is CASSLTQENEKLFF.

This clone was counted only a few times. In the same sample, other DNA sequences code for this CDR3. The genes are TRBV5-4 and TRBJ1-6, with 9 bases aligning to TRBD1. This CDR3 comprises 14 residues. CDR1 is SGHNT, CDR2 YYREEE, per germline (reference sequence). V gave up 4 bases and J gave up 6 bases; unmatched junction bases: 2. The CDR3 reads CASSLGQGNSPLHF. The CDR3 DNA reads TGTGCCAGCAGCCTGGGACAGGGTAATTCACCCCTCCACTTT. Full variable domain (remainder filled in from reference TRBV5-4 and TRBJ1-6): ETGVTQSPTHLIKTRGQQVTLRCSSQSGHNTVSWYQQALGQGPQFIFQYYREEENGRGNFPPRFSGLQFPNYSSELNVNALELDDSALYLCASSLGQGNSPLHFGNGTRLTVT.

Details on this clone: The junction departs from the called germline gene at one end, perhaps through a read error. V usage is TRBV27 and J usage is TRBJ1-1; TRBD1 matches at 7 bases. Germline assignment: CDR1 MNHEY and CDR2 SMNVEV (reference sequence). The CDR3 runs to 14 residues. CDR3 region: CASSLGQLKTEAFF. The CDR3 nucleotides read TGTGCCAGCAGTCTGGGACAGCTGAAGACTGAAGCTTTCTTT.

V is TRBV9 and J is TRBJ1-2, with 9 bases fitting TRBD1. Germline V gene sequence: CDR1 SGDLS, CDR2 YYNGEE. Trimming cost V 3 bases and J 6 bases; bases outside gene matches: 3. The CDR3 runs to 13 residues. The CDR3 nucleotides are TGTGCCAGCAGCGCTGACAGGGGGAATGGCTACACCTTC. Translation gives CASSADRGNGYTF.

This clone has a single count. This sample includes further DNA sequences coding for the same CDR3. V gene TRBV6-4 combines with J gene TRBJ2-3; TRBD2 matches 11 bases. The CDR3 length is 16 residues. Germline assignment: CDR1 MRHNA and CDR2 SNTAGT. V trimming: 0 bases; J trimming: 2 bases; junction bases outside the gene matches: 1. This CDR3 reads CASSDSSGGATDTQYF. CDR3 DNA sequence: TGTGCCAGCAGTGACTCTAGCGGGGGGGCCACAGATACGCAGTATTTT.

This rearrangement joins TRBV6-4 to TRBJ2-1; 8 nucleotides match TRBD2. Germline V gene lookup returns CDR1 MRHNA and CDR2 SNTAGT. The CDR3 has 15 residues. The trim removed 5 bases at V and 6 bases at J, leaving 9 bases unmatched. The CDR3 sequence: CASSITSGGFNEQFF. The DNA for the CDR3 is TGTGCCAGCAGTATTACTAGCGGAGGTTTCAATGAGCAGTTCTTC.

The genes are TRBV6-4 and TRBJ2-1, with 8 bases matching TRBD2. With 3 bases clipped from V and 4 bases from J, the junction kept 8 bases outside the gene matches. The CDR3 covers 16 residues. Germline V gene sequence: CDR1 MRHNA, CDR2 SNTAGT. The CDR3 DNA reads as TGTGCCAGCAGTGAAGCCGGGGGGGCTGGGTACAATGAGCAGTTCTTC. This encodes CASSEAGGAGYNEQFF.

V is TRBV14 and J is TRBJ2-3; D is ambiguous. The CDR3 covers 14 residues. Germline CDR1 and CDR2: SGHDN and FVKESK. The V end lost 4 bases, the J end lost 6 bases, and 14 bases lay between the germline ends. The CDR3 spells CASSPTSGLDTQYF. CDR3 DNA sequence: TGTGCCAGCAGCCCGACTTCCGGCCTCGATACGCAGTATTTT.

The chain uses TRBV6-1 and TRBJ2-5; weak D call: TRBD1 (5 bases). Trimming left V 1 base short and J 0 bases short, with 12 bases between. CDR1 and CDR2 from the germline V gene are MNHNS and SASEGT. CDR3 length: 16 residues. CDR3 sequence (DNA): TGTGCCAGCAGTGAAGGGGGCAGTCAGTACCAAGAGACCCAGTACTTC. Translation gives CASSEGGSQYQETQYF.

The chain uses TRBV3-1 (or the pseudogene TRBV3-2) and TRBJ1-3, with no clear D. This CDR3 is 15 amino acids long. Trimming shortened V by 1 base and J by 0 bases, and 7 bases separated the two germline ends. Germline V gene data show CDR1 as LGHDT and CDR2 as YNNKEL (reference sequence). The CDR3 reads CASSQVTVSGNTIYF. The CDR3 region has the DNA TGTGCCAGCAGCCAAGTTACGGTCTCTGGAAACACCATATATTTT.

This clone was detected only once. This chain joins TRBV4-1 and TRBJ1-6; 7 nucleotides line up with TRBD1. The CDR3 sequence is 14 residues long. Germline CDR1 MGHRA, CDR2 YSYEKL. With 8 bases clipped from V and 7 bases from J, the junction kept 8 bases outside the gene matches. CDR3 amino acids: CASQAGTENSPLHF. The CDR3, as DNA: TGCGCCAGCCAAGCCGGGACAGAAAATTCACCCCTCCACTTT.

The rearrangement uses TRBV6-5 and TRBJ1-2; TRBD1 matches 8 bases. V was clipped by 5 bases and J by 4 bases; unmatched bases: 6. The CDR3 contains 14 residues. Germline V gives CDR1 MNHEY, CDR2 SVGAGI. In nucleotides, the CDR3 is TGTGCCAGCAGTCCGAGGACAGGGACCTATGGCTACACCTTC. It translates to CASSPRTGTYGYTF.

The chain recombines TRBV15 with TRBJ2-3, with D maybe TRBD2 (6 bases). Trimming cost V 2 bases and J 2 bases, with 11 bases left between them. Germline values: CDR1 LNHNV, CDR2 YYDKDF (reference sequence). The CDR3 totals 15 residues. DNA for the CDR3: TGTGCCACCAGCAGATTACTAGCCCACACAGATACGCAGTATTTT. This sequence encodes CATSRLLAHTDTQYF.

The rearrangement links TRBV5-1 to TRBJ2-5; 10 nucleotides agree with TRBD1. V was pared by 4 bases and J by 3 bases, with 3 bases of the junction left unmatched. The CDR3 runs to 14 residues. In germline, CDR1 is SGHRS, CDR2 YFSETQ. This CDR3 reads CASSRGTGEETQYF. CDR3 DNA: TGCGCCAGCAGCCGAGGGACAGGGGAAGAGACCCAGTACTTC. The full variable domain, its missing parts supplied by reference TRBV5-1 and TRBJ2-5, is KAGVTQTPRYLIKTRGQQVTLSCSPISGHRSVSWYQQTPGQGLQFLFEYFSETQRNKGNFPGRFSGRQFSNSRSEMNVSTLELGDSALYLCASSRGTGEETQYFGPGTRLLVL.

The chain combines TRBV21-1 with TRBJ1-2; the D call TRBD1 from the table was never checked on the DNA. TRBV21-1 is noted as a pseudogene. This CDR3 spans 17 amino acids. The CDR3 spells CASSKGGTVHPNYGYTF. In DNA form, the CDR3 reads TGTGCCAGCAGCAAAGGTGGGACAGTCCACCCTAACTATGGCTACACCTTC.

The V gene is TRBV5-4, the J gene TRBJ2-5, with a possible D match to TRBD1 (6 bases). CDR1 is SGHNT and CDR2 is YYREEE in the germline V gene (reference sequence). The V and J ends lost 1 base and 3 bases respectively, with 19 bases between them. The CDR3 extends over 17 amino acids. Here the CDR3 reads CASSLTGRGRREETQYF. As DNA, the CDR3 is TGTGCCAGCAGCTTGACGGGCAGGGGCCGGCGGGAAGAGACCCAGTACTTC.

The chain employs TRBV4-3 and TRBJ1-2, with D uncertain. V lost 0 bases and J lost 5, with 7 bases in between. Germline V CDR1 and CDR2: LGHNA, YSLEER. This CDR3 has 13 residues. The CDR3 DNA reads as TGCGCCAGCAGCCAAGACGGGGAGTATGGCTACACCTTC. Protein: CASSQDGEYGYTF.

The CDR3 sequence: CASSLGQYLEAFF. CDR3 in DNA: TGTGCCAGCAGCCTTGGACAGTACCTTGAAGCTTTCTTT. The chain joins TRBV6-5 to TRBJ1-1; D is perhaps TRBD1 (6 bases). With 6 bases removed from V and 7 bases from J, the gap between germline ends came to 15 bases. This CDR3 comprises 13 residues. Germline CDR1 and CDR2: MNHEY and SVGAGI.

The chain employs TRBV2 and TRBJ1-5; tentatively, D is TRBD1 (6 bases). Trimming took off 3 bases at V and 4 bases at J, with 7 bases between the two ends. The CDR3 spans 13 residues. CDR1 SNHLY and CDR2 FYNNEI come from the germline V gene. The CDR3 DNA reads TGTGCCAGCAGTGAGGGACAAAATCAGCCCCAGCATTTT. Amino acid sequence: CASSEGQNQPQHF.

The chain recombines TRBV2 with TRBJ2-3; no clear D. Germline values: CDR1 SNHLY, CDR2 FYNNEI. The V gene lost 0 bases and the J gene lost 5 bases, with 9 bases spanning the gap. The CDR3 has 14 residues. The CDR3 here is CASSEAKPGDTQYF. The CDR3 coding sequence is TGTGCCAGCAGTGAAGCAAAACCAGGAGATACGCAGTATTTT.